These 10 T cell receptor beta chains share one sample of origin, sequenced in a study of T cell responses to AZD1222 COVID-19 vaccine. The data were produced by immunoSEQ multiplex PCR, yet TCRdb's version contains in-frame clones alone and is incomplete. The sample lists 150,000 or so clones, 92% occurring once. Sequencing was performed on peripheral blood, taken 28 days after the second AZD1222 dose. The source of these receptors is an adult who received the AZD1222 COVID-19 vaccine.

This chain connects TRBV4-1 to TRBJ1-2, with 8 bases identical to TRBD1. With 1 base clipped from V and 8 bases from J, the junction kept 3 bases outside the gene matches. The CDR3 spans 13 residues. From germline, CDR1 is MGHRA and CDR2 YSYEKL. The CDR3: CASSQAGGDGYTF. The DNA for the CDR3 is TGCGCCAGCAGCCAAGCAGGGGGCGACGGCTACACCTTC.

V usage is TRBV29-1 and J usage is TRBJ1-2; D unclear. CDR1 SQVTM and CDR2 ANQGSEA come from the germline V gene. V lost 7 bases to trimming and J lost 2 bases, with 11 bases between them. The CDR3 covers 12 residues. CDR3 protein: CSAVTQNYGYTF. In DNA form, the CDR3 reads TGCAGCGCCGTGACTCAGAACTATGGCTACACCTTC.

The genes are TRBV5-6 and TRBJ2-7, with TRBD2 matching over 10 bases. V lost 3 bases, J lost 0 bases, and 3 bases stayed unmatched. The CDR3 spans 15 residues. Germline V gene data show CDR1 as SGHDT and CDR2 as YYEEEE. The CDR3 DNA sequence: TGTGCCAGCAGCTCCGGGACTAGCGACTCCTACGAGCAGTACTTC. This sequence encodes CASSSGTSDSYEQYF.

This chain links TRBV2 with TRBJ2-7; either TRBD1 or TRBD2 may supply D (5 bases each). CDR1 and CDR2 (germline): SNHLY, FYNNEI. The V end was cut by 3 bases, the J end by 4 bases, with 16 bases between. The CDR3 has 15 amino acids. CDR3: CASSDGTPLFYEQYF. CDR3 nucleotide sequence: TGTGCCAGCAGTGACGGGACGCCCCTTTTTTACGAGCAGTACTTC.

The chain employs TRBV4-2 and TRBJ1-5, with D possibly matching TRBD1 (6 bases). CDR3 length: 16 residues. Between the trimmed V and J ends, which lost 0 bases and 6 bases, there was a span of 15 bases. Germline lookup yields CDR1 LGHNA and CDR2 YNFKEQ. In DNA, the CDR3 is TGTGCCAGCAGCCAAGAGGACAGCCCGAGGCGTCAGCCCCAGCATTTT. Translated, it gives CASSQEDSPRRQPQHF.

The table lists this clone with a count of one. The chain has TRBV4-1 and TRBJ2-1, with 7 bases lining up with TRBD1. This CDR3 is 15 amino acids long. The junction had 5 bases not matched to a gene; V was cut back by 1 base and J by 5 bases. Per germline, CDR1 MGHRA and CDR2 YSYEKL. The chain's CDR3 is CASSQGKGANNEQFF. In DNA, the CDR3 is TGCGCCAGCAGCCAAGGAAAGGGGGCGAACAATGAGCAGTTCTTC.

The gene calls are TRBV28 and TRBJ2-7; 8 bases are a match to TRBD2. CDR1 and CDR2 from the germline V gene are MDHEN and SYDVKM. The length of the CDR3 is 15 residues. With V trimmed by 4 bases and J by 0 bases, 5 bases remained unmatched. CDR3 sequence (DNA): TGTGCCAGCAGTTCGAGACTAGCGTACTCCTACGAGCAGTACTTC. Protein: CASSSRLAYSYEQYF.

This clone appeared a single time. V gene TRBV29-1 combines with J gene TRBJ2-3, with a possible D match to TRBD2 (5 bases). Germline V gives CDR1 SQVTM, CDR2 ANQGSEA. V was cut by 3 bases and J by 0 bases, with 16 bases left in between. This CDR3 spans 16 amino acids. In nucleotides, the CDR3 is TGCAGCGTTGATATTAGGCAGCGGACTAGCACAGATACGCAGTATTTT. Residues: CSVDIRQRTSTDTQYF.

The V gene is TRBV30, the J gene TRBJ2-5; possible D gene TRBD1, 6 bases. The CDR3 runs to 13 residues. Trimming removed 2 bases at V and 4 bases at J, with 11 bases between. CDR1 GTSNPN and CDR2 SVGIG come from the germline V gene (reference sequence). The CDR3 here is CAWSLLDRETQYF. The CDR3 coding sequence is TGTGCCTGGAGTCTCCTGGACAGAGAGACCCAGTACTTC.

This clone occurred once. The chain combines TRBV15 with TRBJ1-2, with D maybe TRBD1 (5 bases). The V gene's germline CDR1 is LNHNV and CDR2 YYDKDF (reference sequence). This CDR3 spans 18 amino acids. V was clipped by 0 bases and J by 0 bases, with 17 bases between them. CDR3 protein: CATSRDPPGRDPNYGYTF. CDR3 DNA sequence: TGTGCCACCAGCAGAGATCCGCCGGGCAGGGACCCTAACTATGGCTACACCTTC.